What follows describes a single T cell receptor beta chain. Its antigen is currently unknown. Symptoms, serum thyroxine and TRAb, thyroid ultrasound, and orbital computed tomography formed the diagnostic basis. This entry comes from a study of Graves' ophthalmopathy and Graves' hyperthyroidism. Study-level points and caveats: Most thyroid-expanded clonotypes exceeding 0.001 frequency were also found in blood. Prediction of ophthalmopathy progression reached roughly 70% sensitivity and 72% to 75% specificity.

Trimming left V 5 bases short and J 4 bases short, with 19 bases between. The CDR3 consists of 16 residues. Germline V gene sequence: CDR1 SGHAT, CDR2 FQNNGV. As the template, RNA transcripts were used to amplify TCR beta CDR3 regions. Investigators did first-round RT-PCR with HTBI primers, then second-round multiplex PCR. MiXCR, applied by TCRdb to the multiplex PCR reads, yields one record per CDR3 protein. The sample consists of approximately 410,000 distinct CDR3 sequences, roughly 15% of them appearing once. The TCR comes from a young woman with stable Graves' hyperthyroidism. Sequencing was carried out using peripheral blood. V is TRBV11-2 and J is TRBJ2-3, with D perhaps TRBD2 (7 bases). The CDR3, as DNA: TGTGCCAGCAGCCTTCTTATGGGGCGGGGGCCAGATACGCAGTATTTT. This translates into CASSLLMGRGPDTQYF.